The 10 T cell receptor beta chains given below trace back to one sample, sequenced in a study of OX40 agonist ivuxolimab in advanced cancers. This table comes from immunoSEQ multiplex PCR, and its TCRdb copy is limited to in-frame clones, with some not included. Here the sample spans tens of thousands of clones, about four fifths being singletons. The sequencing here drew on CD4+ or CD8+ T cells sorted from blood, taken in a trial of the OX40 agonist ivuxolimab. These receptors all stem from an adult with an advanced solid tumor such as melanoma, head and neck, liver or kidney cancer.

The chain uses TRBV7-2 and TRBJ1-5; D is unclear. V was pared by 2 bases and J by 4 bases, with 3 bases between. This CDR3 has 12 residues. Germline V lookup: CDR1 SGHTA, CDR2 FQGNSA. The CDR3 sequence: CASSLNNQPQHF. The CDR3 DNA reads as TGTGCCAGCAGCTTAAATAATCAGCCCCAGCATTTT.

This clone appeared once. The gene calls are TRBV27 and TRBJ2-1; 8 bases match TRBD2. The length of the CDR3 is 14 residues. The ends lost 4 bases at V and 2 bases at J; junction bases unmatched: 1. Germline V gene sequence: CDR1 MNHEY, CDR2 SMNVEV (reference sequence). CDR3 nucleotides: TGTGCCAGCAGTTCCGGGGGGGCCTACAATGAGCAGTTCTTC. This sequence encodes CASSSGGAYNEQFF.

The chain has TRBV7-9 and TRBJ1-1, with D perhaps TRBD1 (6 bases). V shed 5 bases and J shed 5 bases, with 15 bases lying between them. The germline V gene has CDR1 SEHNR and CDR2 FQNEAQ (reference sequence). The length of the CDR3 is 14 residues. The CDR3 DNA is TGTGCCAGCAGCCCCGGGACAACTAAAACTGAAGCTTTCTTT. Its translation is CASSPGTTKTEAFF.

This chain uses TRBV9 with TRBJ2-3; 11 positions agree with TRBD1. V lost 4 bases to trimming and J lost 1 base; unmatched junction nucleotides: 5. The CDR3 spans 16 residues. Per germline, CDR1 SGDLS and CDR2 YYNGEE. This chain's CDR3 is CASSSGQGARTDTQYF. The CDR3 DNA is TGTGCCAGCAGCTCCGGACAGGGGGCACGCACAGATACGCAGTATTTT.

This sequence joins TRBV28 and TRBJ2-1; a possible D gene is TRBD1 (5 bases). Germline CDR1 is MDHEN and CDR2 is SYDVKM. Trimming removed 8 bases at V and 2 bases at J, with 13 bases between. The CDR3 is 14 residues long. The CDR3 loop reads CASGLTAAYNEQFF. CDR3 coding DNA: TGTGCCAGCGGATTGACAGCCGCCTACAATGAGCAGTTCTTC.

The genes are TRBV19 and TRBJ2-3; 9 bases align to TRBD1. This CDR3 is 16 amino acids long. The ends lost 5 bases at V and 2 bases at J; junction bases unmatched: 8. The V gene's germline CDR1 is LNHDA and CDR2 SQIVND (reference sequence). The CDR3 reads CASSDAGTGITDTQYF. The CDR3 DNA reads TGTGCCAGTAGTGACGCCGGGACAGGGATCACAGATACGCAGTATTTT.

The CDR3 DNA sequence: TGTGCCAGCAGCAAGCCACAGACATATGGCTACACCTTC. This gives the protein CASSKPQTYGYTF. The chain uses TRBV11-2 and TRBJ1-2; no firm D call. This CDR3 region has 13 residues. CDR1 is SGHAT and CDR2 is FQNNGV in the germline V gene. The ends were cut back, 5 bases at V and 5 bases at J, with 12 bases in the middle.

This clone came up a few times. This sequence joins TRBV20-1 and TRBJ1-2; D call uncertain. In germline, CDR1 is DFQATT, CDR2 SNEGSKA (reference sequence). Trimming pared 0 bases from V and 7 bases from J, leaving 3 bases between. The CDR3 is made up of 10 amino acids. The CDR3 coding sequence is TGCAGTGCTAGAGATCCTGGCTACACCTTC. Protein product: CSARDPGYTF.

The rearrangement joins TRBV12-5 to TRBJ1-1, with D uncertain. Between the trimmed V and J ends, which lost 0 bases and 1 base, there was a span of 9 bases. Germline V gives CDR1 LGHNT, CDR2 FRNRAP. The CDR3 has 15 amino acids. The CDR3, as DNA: TGTGCTAGTGGTTTGGTAAGTCGGAGGAACACTGAAGCTTTCTTT. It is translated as CASGLVSRRNTEAFF. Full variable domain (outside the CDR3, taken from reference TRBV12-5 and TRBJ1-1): DARVTQTPRHKVTEMGQEVTMRCQPILGHNTVFWYRQTMMQGLELLAYFRNRAPLDDSGMPKDRFSAEMPDATLATLKIQPSEPRDSAVYFCASGLVSRRNTEAFFGQGTRLTVV.

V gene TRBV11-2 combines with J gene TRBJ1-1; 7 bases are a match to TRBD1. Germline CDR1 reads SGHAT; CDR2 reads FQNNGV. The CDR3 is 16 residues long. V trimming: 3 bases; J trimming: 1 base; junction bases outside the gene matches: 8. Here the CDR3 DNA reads TGTGCCAGCAGCTTCCGGACAGGCCGCGGGAACACTGAAGCTTTCTTT. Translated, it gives CASSFRTGRGNTEAFF.